This entry lists 2 T cell receptor beta chains sequenced from one sample in a study of blood T cells in healthy people across ages (dated by TCRdb to about 2015). Libraries were prepared through 5' RACE. Sequencing took place on an Illumina HiSeq 2500. A second PCR of 7 to 11 cycles was run with a J-beta primer mix and a sample-barcoded 5' primer. TCRdb reran the public reads through fastp at Q25 and MiXCR, keeping productive beta chains. Each CDR3 protein gets just one entry, which takes the most common genes and DNA from the rows behind it. Recorded for this sample are hundreds of thousands of distinct CDR3 sequences; around 50% of them occurred a single time. In total, the top ten clones hold approximately 13% of the sample. Sequences were obtained from blood. The receptors come from a woman of 80 years or more in good health.

In the case of this clonotype: A read error is possible here, since a much larger clone lies one base away. The chain carries TRBV25-1 and TRBJ2-5; TRBD2 aligns across 11 bases. The CDR3 has 19 residues. J lost 0 bases, V lost 3 bases, and 12 bases had no gene match. Germline-derived CDR1 and CDR2 are MGHDK and SYGVNS. The CDR3, as DNA: TGTGCCAGCAGTGACAAGTCCGGACTAGCGGGCCGAGACCAAGAGACCCAGTACTTC. The encoded protein is CASSDKSGLAGRDQETQYF.

This clonotype has a handful of counts. The V and J genes are TRBV5-6 and TRBJ2-3; the match to TRBD1 covers 7 bases. The V segment lost 1 base and the J segment 13 bases; nucleotides outside the gene matches: 15. The CDR3 is 15 residues long. In germline, CDR1 is SGHDT, CDR2 YYEEEE. CDR3 residues: CASSLSRRTGQKEYF. The CDR3 bases are TGTGCCAGCAGCTTGAGCAGACGGACAGGTCAGAAGGAGTATTTT.